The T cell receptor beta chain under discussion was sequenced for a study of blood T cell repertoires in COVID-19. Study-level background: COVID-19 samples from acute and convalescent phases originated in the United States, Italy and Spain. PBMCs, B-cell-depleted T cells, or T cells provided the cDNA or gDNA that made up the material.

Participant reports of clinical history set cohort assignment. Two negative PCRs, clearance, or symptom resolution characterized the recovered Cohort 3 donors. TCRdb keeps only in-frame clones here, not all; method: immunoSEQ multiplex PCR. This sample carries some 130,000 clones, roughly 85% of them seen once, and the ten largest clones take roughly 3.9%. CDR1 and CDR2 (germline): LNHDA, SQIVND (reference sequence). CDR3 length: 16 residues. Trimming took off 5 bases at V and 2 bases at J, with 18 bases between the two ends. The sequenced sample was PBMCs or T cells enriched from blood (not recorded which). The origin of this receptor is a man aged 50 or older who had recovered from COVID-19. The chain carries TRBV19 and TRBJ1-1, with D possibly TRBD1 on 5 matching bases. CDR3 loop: CASSLGRVTINTEAFF. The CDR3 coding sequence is TGTGCCAGTAGTCTCGGCAGGGTGACGATAAACACTGAAGCTTTCTTT. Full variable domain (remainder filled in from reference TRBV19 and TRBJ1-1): DGGITQSPKYLFRKEGQNVTLSCEQNLNHDAMYWYRQDPGQGLRLIYYSQIVNDFQKGDIAEGYSVSREKKESFPLTVTSAQKNPTAFYLCASSLGRVTINTEAFFGQGTRLTVV.